The 30 T cell receptor beta chains listed next were all sequenced from one sample in a study of blood T cell repertoires in COVID-19. Sequencing was performed with immunoSEQ multiplex PCR; in TCRdb, only in-frame clones are kept and a portion is missing. The sample contains almost 400,000 clones, approximately 90% of which appear only once. The sample consisted of PBMCs or T cells enriched from blood (not recorded which). Receptor source: a woman aged 25 to 39 with acute COVID-19.

The chain employs TRBV28 and TRBJ2-2, with 9 nucleotides matching TRBD2. CDR3 size: 14 residues. Germline trimming cut 7 bases from V and 7 bases from J; bases unmatched to any gene: 7. Germline CDR1 MDHEN, CDR2 SYDVKM. Here the CDR3 DNA reads TGTGCCAGCAAGGCGGGGGGGCCGGTCGGGGAGCTGTTTTTT. This codes for CASKAGGPVGELFF. Using reference TRBV28 and TRBJ2-2 for the parts outside the CDR3, the full variable domain is DVKVTQSSRYLVKRTGEKVFLECVQDMDHENMFWYRQDPGLGLRLIYFSYDVKMKEKGDIPEGYSVSREKKERFSLILESASTNQTSMYLCASKAGGPVGELFFGEGSRLTVL.

This sequence joins TRBV5-1 and TRBJ2-7; 8 positions match TRBD2. With 0 bases clipped from V and 4 bases from J, the junction kept 12 bases outside the gene matches. Germline V gives CDR1 SGHRS, CDR2 YFSETQ. This CDR3 contains 17 residues. CDR3 sequence (DNA): TGCGCCAGCAGCTTGGTTGGCCCCGGGACTAGATTTTACGAGCAGTACTTC. This gives the protein CASSLVGPGTRFYEQYF.

The chain joins TRBV25-1 to TRBJ2-7, with D perhaps TRBD1 (6 bases). This CDR3 comprises 14 residues. The V gene lost 2 bases and the J gene lost 0 bases, with 8 bases spanning the gap. Germline CDR1 MGHDK, CDR2 SYGVNS. In DNA, the CDR3 is TGTGCCAGCAGTGAAAGGGGGATCTCCTACGAGCAGTACTTC. Translating it yields CASSERGISYEQYF.

V gene TRBV20-1 combines with J gene TRBJ2-5; 7 nucleotides align to TRBD2. CDR3 size: 15 residues. Germline trimming cut 5 bases from V and 4 bases from J; bases unmatched to any gene: 13. The V gene's germline CDR1 is DFQATT and CDR2 SNEGSKA (reference sequence). CDR3 nucleotide sequence: TGCAGTGCTCGTGGTGGTTTTGGCGGGGGAGAGACCCAGTACTTC. This gives the protein CSARGGFGGGETQYF.

The chain couples TRBV10-1 to TRBJ2-1, with TRBD1 matching 8 bases. The J segment lost 6 bases and the V segment lost 4 bases, leaving 8 bases of the junction unmatched. Germline CDR1 reads WNHNN; CDR2 reads SYGVQD (reference sequence). The CDR3 sequence is 15 residues long. The chain's CDR3 is CASSGPRTGINEQFF. CDR3 nucleotides: TGCGCCAGCAGTGGCCCCCGGACAGGGATCAATGAGCAGTTCTTC.

The J gene is TRBJ2-7, the V gene TRBV29-1, with D perhaps TRBD1 (6 bases). The CDR3 spans 17 residues. CDR1 is SQVTM, CDR2 ANQGSEA, per germline. Trimming took 2 bases from V and 5 from J, leaving 25 bases between them. Written as DNA, the CDR3 is TGCAGCGTTGAAAGCGAGAAGGATAGGCAGGGGTTTGACGAGCAGTACTTC. Protein product: CSVESEKDRQGFDEQYF.

The J gene is TRBJ1-2, the V gene TRBV2, with 10 bases identical to TRBD1. Germline assignment: CDR1 SNHLY and CDR2 FYNNEI. The CDR3 runs to 20 residues. V lost 2 bases to trimming and J lost 6 bases; unmatched junction nucleotides: 21. This chain's CDR3 is CASSEFLDLGTGVGGNGYTF. CDR3 nucleotides: TGTGCCAGCAGTGAATTTCTCGACCTCGGGACAGGGGTAGGAGGTAATGGCTACACCTTC.

This chain connects TRBV7-2 to TRBJ2-3, with 9 bases identical to TRBD1. V trimming: 2 bases; J trimming: 4 bases; junction bases outside the gene matches: 10. CDR3 size: 17 residues. Germline CDR1 is SGHTA and CDR2 is FQGNSA. This CDR3 reads CASSLSRGDRVADTQYF. The CDR3 bases are TGTGCCAGCAGCTTATCGCGCGGGGACAGGGTGGCAGATACGCAGTATTTT.

This chain connects TRBV5-1 to TRBJ1-4, with a possible D match to TRBD1 (6 bases). Germline V gives CDR1 SGHRS, CDR2 YFSETQ. V lost 2 bases and J 5 bases, leaving 16 bases between the germline ends. This CDR3 spans 16 amino acids. CDR3 sequence: CASSLQGFDLNEKLFF. The DNA for the CDR3 is TGCGCCAGCAGCTTACAGGGCTTTGATTTAAATGAAAAACTGTTTTTT. Full variable domain (rest looked up from reference TRBV5-1 and TRBJ1-4): KAGVTQTPRYLIKTRGQQVTLSCSPISGHRSVSWYQQTPGQGLQFLFEYFSETQRNKGNFPGRFSGRQFSNSRSEMNVSTLELGDSALYLCASSLQGFDLNEKLFFGSGTQLSVL.

V is TRBV5-8 and J is TRBJ1-5; D call uncertain. CDR3 length: 18 residues. Per germline, CDR1 SGHTS and CDR2 YDEGEE. V was pared by 1 base and J by 0 bases, with 17 bases between. Here the CDR3 DNA reads TGTGCCAGCAGCTTGCGGGGTTGGACCGGGCTTAGCAATCAGCCCCAGCATTTT. It specifies CASSLRGWTGLSNQPQHF.

The chain combines TRBV5-1 with TRBJ1-2, with 7 bases fitting TRBD1. The CDR3 is 16 amino acids. CDR1 and CDR2 from the germline V gene are SGHRS and YFSETQ. Trimming took 2 bases from V and 2 from J; bases not matched to a gene: 9. The CDR3 region is CASSFELRGQNYGYTF. The CDR3 DNA follows: TGCGCCAGCAGCTTTGAGTTAAGGGGACAGAACTATGGCTACACCTTC. Complete variable domain (other parts from reference TRBV5-1 and TRBJ1-2): KAGVTQTPRYLIKTRGQQVTLSCSPISGHRSVSWYQQTPGQGLQFLFEYFSETQRNKGNFPGRFSGRQFSNSRSEMNVSTLELGDSALYLCASSFELRGQNYGYTFGSGTRLTVV.

The V call is TRBV9, the J call TRBJ1-2, with D possibly being TRBD1 (6 bases). The CDR3 is 12 residues long. Trimming left V 3 bases short and J 7 bases short, with 10 bases between. Germline V CDR1 and CDR2: SGDLS, YYNGEE. The CDR3 coding sequence is TGTGCCAGCAGCGCCGGGACAAGTGGCTACACCTTC. Protein sequence: CASSAGTSGYTF.

The V call is TRBV2, the J call TRBJ2-4; 10 nucleotides align to TRBD2. CDR1 and CDR2 from the germline V gene are SNHLY and FYNNEI. V lost 2 bases, J lost 7 bases, and 14 bases stayed unmatched. This CDR3 is built from 18 residues. CDR3 bases: TGTGCCAGCAGTGAACAGCGGGGGGGCCGGATTGGTAGGAACATTCAGTACTTC. Amino acids: CASSEQRGGRIGRNIQYF.

The CDR3 protein is CASSISGGTYNEQFF. DNA of the CDR3: TGTGCCAGTAGTATAAGTGGGGGGACCTACAATGAGCAGTTCTTC. This chain connects TRBV19 to TRBJ2-1, with D perhaps matching TRBD2 (6 bases). The germline V gene has CDR1 LNHDA and CDR2 SQIVND (reference sequence). Trimming cost V 2 bases and J 2 bases, with 10 bases left between them. This CDR3 comprises 15 residues.

The CDR3 coding sequence is TGTGCCAGTTCTGATGTGGTTCGGGAGACCCAGTACTTC. It specifies CASSDVVRETQYF. The J gene is TRBJ2-5, the V gene TRBV19; no reliable D call. V was trimmed by 8 bases and J by 5 bases, leaving 15 bases between them. Germline V CDR1 and CDR2: LNHDA, SQIVND (reference sequence). The CDR3 consists of 13 residues.

V gene TRBV5-1 combines with J gene TRBJ2-7; 9 bases map to TRBD2. Germline CDR1 SGHRS, CDR2 YFSETQ. V trimming: 4 bases; J trimming: 2 bases; junction bases outside the gene matches: 16. This CDR3 spans 18 amino acids. CDR3 loop: CASSQSWLAGLSPYEQYF. CDR3 nucleotides: TGCGCCAGCAGCCAATCTTGGCTAGCGGGGCTCTCTCCCTACGAGCAGTACTTC.

The genes are TRBV7-2 and TRBJ2-7, with TRBD1 identical over 10 bases. The CDR3 contains 15 residues. Germline CDR1 reads SGHTA; CDR2 reads FQGNSA. With 1 base clipped from V and 3 bases from J, the junction kept 3 bases outside the gene matches. The CDR3 nucleotides are TGTGCCAGCAGCTTAGTGGGGACAGGGGACTACGAGCAGTACTTC. Translated, it gives CASSLVGTGDYEQYF.

This clone was recorded once. The chain links TRBV24-1 to TRBJ1-1; 7 bases align to TRBD1. Trimming took 3 bases from V and 6 from J; bases not matched to a gene: 6. There are 14 residues in the CDR3. CDR1 is KGHDR and CDR2 is SFDVKD in the germline V gene. The CDR3 DNA follows: TGTGCCACCAGTGATGTAACAGGGGACCCTGAAGCTTTCTTT. Translated: CATSDVTGDPEAFF.

Points on this clone: Since a much larger clone is just one base distant, this may be a read error. The genes are TRBV24-1 and TRBJ1-1, with 9 bases lining up with TRBD1. This CDR3 region has 17 residues. Germline CDR1 KGHDR, CDR2 SFDVKD. V lost 2 bases, J lost 4 bases, and 10 bases stayed unmatched. The CDR3 region is CATSDSRPGTGSTEAFF. In DNA, the CDR3 is TGTGCCACCAGTGATTCTCGGCCTGGGACAGGGAGCACTGAAGCTTTCTTT.

V is TRBV4-3 and J is TRBJ1-3; D call uncertain. V gave up 0 bases and J gave up 0 bases, with 6 bases separating them. The germline CDR1 and CDR2 sequences are LGHNA and YSLEER. This CDR3 has 15 amino acids. CDR3 sequence reads: CASSQDPVSGNTIYF. For the CDR3, the DNA is TGCGCCAGCAGCCAAGATCCAGTCTCTGGAAACACCATATATTTT.

This clone was counted between two and nine times. This chain links TRBV7-9 with TRBJ2-7, with D tentatively TRBD1 (6 bases). Trimming shortened V by 0 bases and J by 2 bases, and 11 bases separated the two germline ends. This CDR3 has 15 amino acids. Germline CDR1 is SEHNR and CDR2 is FQNEAQ (reference sequence). CDR3 DNA: TGTGCCAGCAGCTTAGCACGGGACAAGACCTACGAGCAGTACTTC. Protein sequence: CASSLARDKTYEQYF.

The gene calls are TRBV19 and TRBJ2-3, with TRBD2 matching over 10 bases. Germline V gene data show CDR1 as LNHDA and CDR2 as SQIVND (reference sequence). V was clipped by 6 bases and J by 1 base; unmatched bases: 4. This CDR3 is built from 15 residues. The CDR3 here is CASSPLAGGTDTQYF. CDR3 bases: TGTGCCAGTAGCCCCCTAGCGGGGGGCACAGATACGCAGTATTTT.

As for this clone: The sample contains more than one DNA sequence encoding this CDR3. The chain joins TRBV9 to TRBJ1-1; D is perhaps TRBD1 (6 bases). Germline CDR1 SGDLS, CDR2 YYNGEE. The CDR3 has 14 amino acids. The V end was cut by 0 bases, the J end by 5 bases, with 11 bases between. The CDR3 is CASSVAGRGTEAFF. CDR3 sequence (DNA): TGTGCCAGCAGCGTAGCCGGCAGGGGAACTGAAGCTTTCTTT.

The gene calls are TRBV5-6 and TRBJ2-7; D is uncertain. The CDR3 totals 12 residues. Germline V CDR1 and CDR2: SGHDT, YYEEEE. V dropped 2 bases and J dropped 7 bases, with 10 bases sitting between them. CDR3 region: CASSFNRLEQYF. CDR3 DNA sequence: TGTGCCAGCAGCTTCAACAGATTAGAGCAGTACTTC. The whole variable domain, filled in from reference TRBV5-6 and TRBJ2-7, reads DAGVTQSPTHLIKTRGQQVTLRCSPKSGHDTVSWYQQALGQGPQFIFQYYEEEERQRGNFPDRFSGHQFPNYSSELNVNALLLGDSALYLCASSFNRLEQYFGPGTRLTVT.

V gene TRBV7-6 combines with J gene TRBJ2-5, with TRBD1 matching 7 bases. The J segment lost 2 bases and the V segment lost 4 bases, leaving 7 bases of the junction unmatched. Germline assignment: CDR1 SGHVS and CDR2 FNYEAQ. The CDR3 runs to 15 residues. CDR3 amino acids: CASSSDRVPQETQYF. DNA of the CDR3: TGTGCCAGCAGCTCCGACAGGGTTCCTCAAGAGACCCAGTACTTC.

The chain recombines TRBV18 with TRBJ1-1, with TRBD1 identical over 9 bases. The V and J ends lost 8 bases and 5 bases, in that order; junction bases with no gene match: 6. The CDR3 covers 13 residues. Germline CDR1 and CDR2: KGHSH and LQKENI. The CDR3 loop reads CASLTGGGTEAFF. The CDR3 DNA reads TGTGCCAGCCTTACAGGGGGCGGAACTGAAGCTTTCTTT.

The chain links TRBV15 to TRBJ2-5, with 7 bases identical to TRBD1. Germline V CDR1 and CDR2: LNHNV, YYDKDF (reference sequence). The CDR3 has 12 amino acids. Trimming removed 0 bases from V and 14 bases from J; junction bases left unmatched: 6. DNA of the CDR3: TGTGCCACCAGCAGAGAAGGGACAGTAGCATACTTC. Protein product: CATSREGTVAYF.

This sequence joins TRBV9 and TRBJ1-6; tentative D call: TRBD1 (5 bases). This CDR3 is built from 16 residues. Germline CDR1 is SGDLS and CDR2 is YYNGEE. Trimming removed 4 bases at V and 1 base at J, with 12 bases between. Here the CDR3 reads CASSQSGGSYNSPLHF. DNA of the CDR3: TGTGCCAGCAGCCAGTCGGGGGGGTCCTATAATTCACCCCTCCACTTT.

V and J are TRBV19 and TRBJ2-3; D might be TRBD2 (6 bases). V was pared by 4 bases and J by 3 bases, with 17 bases between. The CDR3 extends over 16 amino acids. CDR1 is LNHDA, CDR2 SQIVND, per germline (reference sequence). CDR3 loop: CASSTWGRPQTDTQYF. The CDR3 region has the DNA TGTGCCAGTAGTACCTGGGGGAGGCCGCAGACAGATACGCAGTATTTT.

V gene TRBV10-3 combines with J gene TRBJ1-2, with 9 bases that match TRBD1. CDR3 length: 15 amino acids. The germline gives CDR1 ENHRY, CDR2 SYGVKD. Losses at the gene ends were 4 bases for V and 0 bases for J; bases not matched to a gene: 3. The CDR3 spells CAISGGTGSNYGYTF. CDR3 nucleotides: TGTGCCATCAGTGGGGGGACAGGGTCTAACTATGGCTACACCTTC.